This T cell receptor (beta chain) was identified in a study of blood T cell repertoires in COVID-19. Whole-study context: The analysed material was cDNA or gDNA that came from T cells, B-cell-depleted T cells, or PBMCs.

Per the authors' pipeline: Estimation of nucleated cell counts was performed using reference gene primer amplification. The table came from immunoSEQ multiplex PCR; TCRdb's copy has only in-frame clones and leaves some out. Clonal size and the V and J genes are those of that table, whereas D and trimming came from the DNA. Of about 150,000 clones listed, about 90% are singletons. The V gene end was trimmed by 6 bases and the J gene end by 6 bases; junction bases not matched to a gene: 6. Germline CDR1 and CDR2: MDHEN and SYDVKM. This CDR3 spans 15 amino acids. The J gene is TRBJ1-5, the V gene TRBV28; 12 positions agree with TRBD1. Sample: peripheral blood. This clonotype was obtained from a man in his forties or fifties with acute or convalescent COVID-19. The CDR3 sequence is CASRPGTGGRQPQHF. The CDR3 DNA sequence: TGTGCCAGCAGGCCAGGGACAGGGGGCCGTCAGCCCCAGCATTTT.